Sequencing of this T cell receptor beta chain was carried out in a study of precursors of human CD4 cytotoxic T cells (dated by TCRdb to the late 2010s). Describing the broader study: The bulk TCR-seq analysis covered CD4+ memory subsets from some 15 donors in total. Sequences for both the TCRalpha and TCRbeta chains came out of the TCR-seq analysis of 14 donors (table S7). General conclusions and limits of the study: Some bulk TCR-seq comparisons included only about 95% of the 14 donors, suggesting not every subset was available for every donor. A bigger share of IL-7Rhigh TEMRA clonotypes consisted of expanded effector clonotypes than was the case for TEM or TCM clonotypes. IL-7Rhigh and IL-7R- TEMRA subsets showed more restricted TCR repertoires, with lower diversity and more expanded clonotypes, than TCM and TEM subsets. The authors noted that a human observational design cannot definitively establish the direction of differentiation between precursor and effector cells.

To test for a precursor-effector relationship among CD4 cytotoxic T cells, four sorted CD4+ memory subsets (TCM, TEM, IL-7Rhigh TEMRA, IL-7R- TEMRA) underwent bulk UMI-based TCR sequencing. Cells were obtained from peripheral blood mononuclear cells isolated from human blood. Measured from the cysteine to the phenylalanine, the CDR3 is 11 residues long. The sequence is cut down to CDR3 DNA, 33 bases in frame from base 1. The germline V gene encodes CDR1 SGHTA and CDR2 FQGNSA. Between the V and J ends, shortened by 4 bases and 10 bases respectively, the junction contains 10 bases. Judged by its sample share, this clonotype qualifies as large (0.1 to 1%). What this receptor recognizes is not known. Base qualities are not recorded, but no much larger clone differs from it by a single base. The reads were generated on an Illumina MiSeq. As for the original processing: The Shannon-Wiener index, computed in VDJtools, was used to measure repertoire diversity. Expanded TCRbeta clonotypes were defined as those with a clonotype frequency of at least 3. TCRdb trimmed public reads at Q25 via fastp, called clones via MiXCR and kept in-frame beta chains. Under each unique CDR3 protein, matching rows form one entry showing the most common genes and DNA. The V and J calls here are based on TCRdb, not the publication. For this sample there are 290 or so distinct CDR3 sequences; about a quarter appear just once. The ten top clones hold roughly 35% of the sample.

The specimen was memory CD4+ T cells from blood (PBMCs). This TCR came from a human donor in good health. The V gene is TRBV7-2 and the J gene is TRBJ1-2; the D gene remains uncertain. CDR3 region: CASSSLRVYTF. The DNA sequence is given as TGTGCCAGCAGCTCCCTACGGGTCTACACCTTC.